This paragraph reports one T cell receptor (beta chain). The sample belongs to a study of blood T cell repertoires in COVID-19. Measured with immunoSEQ multiplex PCR; TCRdb has only the in-frame clones, and not every one. The table has some 150,000 clones, around four fifths seen once. The V gene's germline CDR1 is SGHRS and CDR2 YFSETQ. The CDR3 is made up of 13 amino acids. The J segment lost 3 bases and the V segment lost 4 bases, leaving 4 bases of the junction unmatched. J is TRBJ2-7 and V is TRBV5-1, with 7 bases that match TRBD2. The sequencing input was peripheral blood. This TCR was recovered from a human donor in a cohort sampled during active COVID-19. CDR3 in amino acids: CASSLGLVYEQYF. CDR3 in DNA: TGCGCCAGCAGCCTCGGACTAGTCTACGAGCAGTACTTC. Drawing the rest from reference TRBV5-1 and TRBJ2-7, the complete variable domain is KAGVTQTPRYLIKTRGQQVTLSCSPISGHRSVSWYQQTPGQGLQFLFEYFSETQRNKGNFPGRFSGRQFSNSRSEMNVSTLELGDSALYLCASSLGLVYEQYFGPGTRLTVT.